The present entry profiles one T cell receptor (beta chain) with its context. Its antigen remains unidentified. No quality values exist for individual bases; no much larger clone is one base distant. The cohort was made up of about 610 healthy bone marrow donors. All cohort members were sampled while nominally healthy, although unrecorded immune exposures were likely present. The donor was CMV seronegative and belonged to the group of over 300 seronegative cohort members. A peripheral blood sample was collected from each donor, and TCR beta sequencing was performed on peripheral blood mononuclear cells. The Qiagen DNeasy Blood Extraction Kit was used to extract genomic DNA from the blood cell samples. At the junction V is shortened by 0 bases and J by 4 bases; bases outside the gene matches: 10. There are 18 amino acids in the CDR3, from cysteine to phenylalanine inclusive. Only the CDR3 DNA is retained, 54 bases long and in frame from the first base. The germline V gene supplies CDR1 SGHTA and CDR2 FQGNSA.

This record belongs to a study of cytomegalovirus exposure and HLA in healthy donors (dated by TCRdb to about 2017). In the study overall: An earlier analysis of 550 to 700 of the donors reported approximately 300 Gb of sequence data and some 120 million unique TCR beta sequences from roughly 180 million T cells. An early release that covered 500 to 800 HLA-typed donors contained approximately 290 gigabases of sequencing data and about 93 million unique TCR sequences. Of the roughly 400 genotyped donors, roughly 80% fell in the genetic ancestry cluster associated with self-reported Caucasian donors. The aim of the study was to test whether cataloging public T cell receptors could identify signatures of past pathogen exposure. The study used immunosequencing to profile the T cell repertoires of 666 subjects and linked those repertoires to cytomegalovirus serostatus. Along with the approximately 650-subject first cohort, a separate validation cohort of over a hundred different subjects was used. High-throughput TCR immunosequencing, statistical association of individual TCRs with disease status, and machine learning were combined to predict cytomegalovirus infection status. A later analysis re-examined previously published TCR beta repertoires from more than 550 donors and added high-resolution HLA genotyping to investigate patterns of TCR occurrence. In the later analysis, no new phenotypic data were used to find candidate immune exposures; instead, reliance was placed on TCR beta sequences and their occurrence across donors. An earlier analysis of roughly 580 of the donors used high-throughput TCR beta sequencing to judge whether each TCR beta V gene segment behaved as functional or pseudogenic. Donor age, sex, ethnicity and CMV serostatus were collected together with the repertoire data. A later genetic analysis took genome-wide SNP genotypes for about 65% of the 666 donors and used that subset as a discovery cohort. Every repertoire in the discovery cohort had been generated on one and the same sequencing platform. Both class I and class II loci were covered by HLA typing, at four-digit resolution. The number of typed donors differed by locus: roughly 629-630 for A, B, C, DRB1 and DQB1; 500 to 550 for DQA1; over 600 for DPA1; and some 450 for DPB1. Because of strong linkage in the cohort, four to six DR-DQ haplotypes were treated as single units for association and clustering. Across approximately 400 genotyped donors of the cohort, an average of roughly 200,000 unique TCR beta nucleotide sequences per donor were sequenced, and 15% to 20% of those sequences were non-productive.

Library prep was done by the immunoSEQ multiplex PCR assay. A mixture of 60 forward primers for TCR Vbeta segments and 13 reverse primers for TCR Jbeta segments was used in the multiplex PCR. A multiplex PCR assay on genomic DNA amplified the CDR3 region of rearranged TCR beta genes. The amplified TCR beta libraries were sequenced on the Illumina HiSeq System as 87-base-pair reads. On the study's bioinformatics: A later analysis tallied 75 million to 95 million unique TCR beta chains across the roughly 610 repertoires, and some 10 million of those chains were shared by two or more donors. A nearest-neighbor algorithm error-corrected the raw reads and collapsed the reads into unique sequences, merging closely related sequences to remove PCR and sequencing errors. V, D and J gene segments were assigned by aligning CDR3 sequences to IMGT reference sequences. For a sequence to be retained, a match of at least six nucleotides was required to both a V gene segment and a J gene segment. Rearrangements were called productive when the CDR3 lacked stop codons and stayed in frame with V and J; all others were non-productive. CDR3 was defined by IMGT convention, running from the second conserved V-encoded cysteine to the conserved J-encoded phenylalanine. The earlier analysis of about 570 of the donors excluded any sequence lacking an unambiguous match to a single V gene segment. In an earlier analysis of several hundred of the donors, V segments were called functional above 56.7% productive rearrangements and were called segregating when the between-donor standard deviation exceeded 5%. A statistical classification framework was developed to diagnose cytomegalovirus status using the catalog of TCR beta chain sequences. A later analysis assigned V and J genes by comparing TCR nucleotide sequences with IMGT/GENE-DB human TR gene sequences. Using the TCRdist pipeline, a later analysis assigned CDR3 sequences along with most-parsimonious VDJ recombination scenarios. In a later analysis, each TCR beta chain was defined by its CDR3 amino acid sequence together with its V-gene family, and reads lacking a unique V-gene family were excluded. A later analysis removed 450 to 600 highly shared, low-generation-probability nucleotide sequences to deal with suspected cross-contamination and a sequencing artifact. In a later analysis, a clonal expansion index was calculated for each public chain from normalized within-repertoire ranks of inferred template counts. In a later analysis, generation probabilities were computed with a VDJ recombination model fitted to out-of-frame rearrangements, and the resulting probabilities were checked against IGoR. A later analysis scored TCR-TCR, TCR-HLA and TCR-CMV co-occurrence with hypergeometric tests, applying a repertoire-size bias correction to TCR pairs. To estimate false discovery rates, a later analysis permuted the HLA or CMV assignments 20 times. In a later analysis, co-occurring TCRs were grouped using DBSCAN, and TCRdist sequence similarity was added for clustering within HLA-allele-positive subsets. For co-occurrence clustering, repertoires with fewer than 30,000 or more than 120,000 public chains were excluded, along with five repertoires with anomalous nucleotide sharing. The immuneACCESS repertoire file appears here via TCRdb, limited to in-frame rearrangements. These files lack a portion of the clones; in checked studies, under half of the deficit traces to unresolved V genes, and the cause of the others is not known. V, J and clone size reflect that table, while D and trimming were determined from the DNA. In all, the sample holds tens of thousands of clones, and 70% to 80% of those were seen once. Together, the top ten hold under 8.5% of the sample.

Points the paper makes about the study in general: A later analysis found that most CMV-associated TCR beta chains appeared HLA-restricted, with HLA associations seemingly driven largely by CMV exposure. A later genetic analysis associated a missense DCLRE1C variant with V-gene and J-gene trimming of TCR beta chains, and an independent cohort replicated the association. Some IMGT-functional V segments, including TRBV6-2 and TRBV6-3, could not be told apart with the 87-base-pair reads, so those segments were excluded. Linkage disequilibrium might explain the correlated functional status among segregating V segments, but an unknown experimental factor could not be excluded. A further reported finding was that TCR beta sequences accurately predicted the HLA-A and HLA-B alleles for most subjects in the first cohort. When HLA alleles, especially DR and DQ, strongly co-occurred, attributing TCR associations to individual alleles was difficult. In both the original and validation cohorts, the classifier was reported to diagnose cytomegalovirus status with high specificity and sensitivity. A total of fewer than 200 TCR beta chains were listed by the study as associated with cytomegalovirus. A group of highly shared sequence variants was considered likely to be a technical artifact of the sequencing pipeline. Because HLA typing was missing for some donors at each locus, association tests included only the typed subset. In vitro tests confirmed that a few of the cytomegalovirus-associated TCR beta chains recognize cytomegalovirus antigens. Across donors, most TCR sequences were observed very rarely, whereas some public TCRs were present in many individuals. CMV serostatus was the only immune exposure information available for the cohort. At a false discovery rate of 0.05, a later analysis linked 16,951 TCR beta sequences to specific HLA alleles. In a later analysis, TCR association rates were found to vary across HLA loci, with the most associated TCRs seen for DRB1 alleles and the fewest for HLA-C alleles. Presence/absence analyses assumed roughly uniform sequencing depth across donors, an assumption that may not hold. Broadly in line with IMGT annotations, most TCR beta V segments showed up in productive rearrangements about 87% or about 30% of the time in an earlier analysis of several hundred of the donors. A later analysis found that HLA-associated TCR beta chains were more clonally expanded and had lower generation probabilities than equally common non-associated chains. In this cohort, only TCR beta chains were sequenced, and detectable features were limited by the absence of alpha or paired-chain data. The earlier analysis of some 560 of the donors excluded some 15 rarely observed V segments, including chromosome 9 orphons, because counts were too low. Several of the top co-occurrence clusters appeared to be linked to parvovirus B19, influenza, CMV and Epstein-Barr virus, according to a later analysis. According to a later genetic analysis, donors in an Asian-associated ancestry cluster had fewer N-insertions in productive TCRs than the approximately 690-donor mean. The authors suggested that the approach could potentially be extended to other disease states and immunological phenotypes.

The origin of this receptor is a man in his 60s in good health and CMV-seronegative. The source material was PBMCs. This chain joins TRBV7-2 to TRBJ2-3, and 10 junction bases match TRBD2. The CDR3 amino acid sequence is: CASSLALLTSGKSDTQYF. DNA sequence: TGTGCCAGCAGCTTAGCGCTTTTAACTAGCGGGAAATCAGATACGCAGTATTTT.